These 19 T cell receptor beta chains were sequenced from one sample in a study of blood T cell repertoires in COVID-19. Sequencing was performed with immunoSEQ multiplex PCR; in TCRdb, only in-frame clones are kept and a portion is missing. The sample includes 250,000 or so clones, around 86% of them seen just once. The sequenced material came from PBMCs or T cells enriched from blood (not recorded which). All receptors derive from a woman aged 45-59 years who had recovered from COVID-19.

This chain uses TRBV2 with TRBJ1-5; D is uncertain. Trimming stripped 4 bases from V and 6 bases from J, with 13 bases between. The CDR3 is 14 amino acids. Germline V gene lookup returns CDR1 SNHLY and CDR2 FYNNEI. This chain's CDR3 is CASSVGEESQPQHF. For the CDR3, the DNA is TGTGCCAGCAGTGTTGGGGAGGAGAGTCAGCCCCAGCATTTT. The full variable domain, in which reference TRBV2 and TRBJ1-5 provide the parts outside the CDR3, is EPEVTQTPSHQVTQMGQEVILRCVPISNHLYFYWYRQILGQKVEFLVSFYNNEISEKSEIFDDQFSVERPDGSNFTLKIRSTKLEDSAMYFCASSVGEESQPQHFGDGTRLSIL.

The chain couples TRBV4-2 to TRBJ2-2; D is undetermined. Germline V lookup: CDR1 LGHNA, CDR2 YNFKEQ. The CDR3 has 15 residues. V gave up 0 bases and J gave up 2 bases, with 7 bases separating them. DNA for the CDR3: TGTGCCAGCAGCCAAGATTTGGGCAACACCGGGGAGCTGTTTTTT. Protein: CASSQDLGNTGELFF.

The V gene is TRBV4-1, the J gene TRBJ2-3; 8 nucleotides align to TRBD1. CDR3 size: 14 residues. CDR1 is MGHRA and CDR2 is YSYEKL in the germline V gene. J gave up 6 bases and V 7 bases, and 9 bases lay outside the gene matches. This CDR3 is CASKKAGGKDTQYF. CDR3 DNA: TGCGCCAGCAAAAAGGCAGGGGGCAAGGATACGCAGTATTTT.

The CDR3 nucleotides read TGTGCCAGCATCCTCACCACCCGACGAGAGGGTCATGGCTACACCTTC. This translates into CASILTTRREGHGYTF. The chain has TRBV5-6 and TRBJ1-2; D is unclear. V lost 6 bases, J lost 6 bases, and 24 bases lay in between. Germline assignment: CDR1 SGHDT and CDR2 YYEEEE. The CDR3 spans 16 residues.

The J gene is TRBJ1-2, the V gene TRBV4-3; TRBD1 aligns across 7 bases. The CDR3 spans 15 residues. J gave up 5 bases and V 1 base, and 7 bases lay outside the gene matches. CDR1 and CDR2 (germline): LGHNA, YSLEER. In DNA, the CDR3 is TGCGCCAGCAGCCAAGCTGCAGGACAGGCTTATGGCTACACCTTC. Translated, it gives CASSQAAGQAYGYTF.

V and J are TRBV6-2 or TRBV6-3 and TRBJ2-1, with TRBD2 identical over 10 bases. V lost 5 bases, J lost 2 bases, and 6 bases stayed unmatched. The CDR3 covers 16 residues. The germline CDR1 and CDR2 sequences are MNHEY and SVGEGT. CDR3 loop: CASSERLAGPYNEQFF. The CDR3 DNA reads as TGTGCCAGCAGTGAGCGACTAGCGGGCCCCTACAATGAGCAGTTCTTC.

The chain links TRBV12-3 or TRBV12-4 to TRBJ1-2; maybe TRBD1 (5 bases). Trimming stripped 7 bases from V and 8 bases from J, with 17 bases between. This CDR3 region has 13 residues. The CDR3 reads CASTWGGERGYTF. Written as DNA, the CDR3 is TGTGCCAGCACCTGGGGGGGTGAGAGAGGCTACACCTTC.

The gene calls are TRBV9 and TRBJ2-3, with TRBD2 matching over 10 bases. Per germline, CDR1 SGDLS and CDR2 YYNGEE. This CDR3 spans 15 amino acids. V trimming: 7 bases; J trimming: 0 bases; junction bases outside the gene matches: 5. DNA for the CDR3: TGTGCCAGCCTAGCGGGGGCGCTGAGCACAGATACGCAGTATTTT. The encoded protein is CASLAGALSTDTQYF.

This chain connects TRBV28 to TRBJ2-1, with TRBD1 as a possible D gene (5 bases). Germline lookup yields CDR1 MDHEN and CDR2 SYDVKM. Trimming cost V 5 bases and J 4 bases, with 15 bases left between them. This CDR3 contains 15 residues. CDR3 in amino acids: CASSPRPHRYNEQFF. In DNA, the CDR3 is TGTGCCAGCAGTCCCCGCCCCCACAGGTACAATGAGCAGTTCTTC.

The chain recombines TRBV27 with TRBJ1-4; TRBD1 aligns across 7 bases. The CDR3 is made up of 15 amino acids. Germline V gene data show CDR1 as MNHEY and CDR2 as SMNVEV (reference sequence). V trimming: 1 base; J trimming: 3 bases; junction bases outside the gene matches: 2. The CDR3: CASSLLGTANEKLFF. CDR3 coding DNA: TGTGCCAGCAGTTTATTAGGGACAGCTAATGAAAAACTGTTTTTT.

The chain has TRBV7-2 and TRBJ1-1; 7 bases are a match to TRBD1. The germline V gene has CDR1 SGHTA and CDR2 FQGNSA. The CDR3 is made up of 15 amino acids. V dropped 4 bases and J dropped 0; count of bases not matched to a gene: 5. The CDR3 protein is CASSSPGQLNTEAFF. In DNA form, the CDR3 reads TGTGCCAGCAGCTCCCCGGGACAGCTGAACACTGAAGCTTTCTTT. Full variable domain (rest looked up from reference TRBV7-2 and TRBJ1-1): GAGVSQSPSNKVTEKGKDVELRCDPISGHTALYWYRQSLGQGLEFLIYFQGNSAPDKSGLPSDRFSAERTGGSVSTLTIQRTQQEDSAVYLCASSSPGQLNTEAFFGQGTRLTVV.

Only a few counts were recorded for this clone. CDR3 nucleotide sequence: TGCGCCAGCAGCCAAGGCCCCTGGAGGGGCGGCCAGCCCCAGCATTTT. Protein sequence: CASSQGPWRGGQPQHF. The chain uses TRBV4-1 and TRBJ1-5; D perhaps matches TRBD1 (5 bases). The CDR3 has 16 residues. V was trimmed by 1 base and J by 7 bases, leaving 17 bases between them. Germline V gives CDR1 MGHRA, CDR2 YSYEKL.

The chain employs TRBV5-1 and TRBJ1-4; D not certain. The ends were cut back, 4 bases at V and 0 bases at J, with 10 bases in the middle. The CDR3 has 15 amino acids. CDR1 and CDR2 from the germline V gene are SGHRS and YFSETQ. The chain's CDR3 is CASSRNRATNEKLFF. In DNA form, the CDR3 reads TGCGCCAGCAGCCGAAACAGAGCAACTAATGAAAAACTGTTTTTT.

CDR3 protein: CATSRDRTVRSGYTF. The CDR3 DNA reads as TGTGCCACCAGCAGAGACCGGACAGTAAGAAGTGGCTACACCTTC. This chain links TRBV15 with TRBJ1-2; possible D gene TRBD1, 6 bases. The germline CDR1 and CDR2 sequences are LNHNV and YYDKDF (reference sequence). The CDR3 spans 15 residues. V lost 0 bases to trimming and J lost 7 bases, with 15 bases between them. Full variable domain (rest looked up from reference TRBV15 and TRBJ1-2): DAMVIQNPRYQVTQFGKPVTLSCSQTLNHNVMYWYQQKSSQAPKLLFHYYDKDFNNEADTPDNFQSRRPNTSFCFLDIRSPGLGDTAMYLCATSRDRTVRSGYTFGSGTRLTVV.

This chain uses TRBV30 with TRBJ1-5; D is ambiguous. V shed 0 bases and J shed 0 bases, with 3 bases lying between them. The CDR3 has 13 residues. Germline V lookup: CDR1 GTSNPN, CDR2 SVGIG (reference sequence). CDR3 bases: TGTGCCTGGAGTGTCCATAGCAATCAGCCCCAGCATTTT. It encodes CAWSVHSNQPQHF.

The chain joins TRBV5-1 to TRBJ2-5, with D possibly being TRBD2 (7 bases). This CDR3 region has 16 residues. Germline V CDR1 and CDR2: SGHRS, YFSETQ. Trimming removed 6 bases from V and 5 bases from J, with 23 bases in between. The CDR3 sequence: CASIWGPSGGGETQYF. The CDR3 DNA is TGCGCCAGCATCTGGGGGCCTAGCGGAGGGGGTGAGACCCAGTACTTC.

CDR3 region: CASSLYGGGQGSPLHF. CDR3 nucleotides: TGTGCCAGCAGCTTATATGGGGGAGGACAGGGGTCACCCCTCCACTTT. The rearrangement uses TRBV7-6 and TRBJ1-6; 9 nucleotides align to TRBD1. Trimming removed 2 bases from V and 10 bases from J; junction bases left unmatched: 9. CDR3 size: 16 residues. Germline-derived CDR1 and CDR2 are SGHVS and FNYEAQ.

This clone was picked up one time. V usage is TRBV21-1 and J usage is TRBJ2-1; TRBD2, the table's D call, was not compared with the DNA. TRBV21-1 counts as a pseudogene. The CDR3 sequence is 16 residues long. CDR3 coding DNA: TGTGCCAGCAGCAAAGCCCCCGGGAGCTTGTGCAATGAGCAGTTCTTC. It yields the protein CASSKAPGSLCNEQFF.

The chain employs TRBV9 and TRBJ2-3, with D possibly matching TRBD2 (6 bases). CDR3 length: 16 residues. Germline values: CDR1 SGDLS, CDR2 YYNGEE. The V end lost 3 bases, the J end lost 0 bases, and 14 bases lay between the germline ends. CDR3 residues: CASSAVAGGSTDTQYF. The CDR3 region has the DNA TGTGCCAGCAGCGCCGTAGCCGGGGGAAGCACAGATACGCAGTATTTT. Full variable domain (missing parts from reference TRBV9 and TRBJ2-3): DSGVTQTPKHLITATGQRVTLRCSPRSGDLSVYWYQQSLDQGLQFLIQYYNGEERAKGNILERFSAQQFPDLHSELNLSSLELGDSALYFCASSAVAGGSTDTQYFGPGTRLTVL.